There are a few counts of the clone carrying this T cell receptor beta chain. The sample comes from a study of blood T cell repertoires in COVID-19. Original data processing: Amplification of reference gene primers was used by the study to estimate nucleated cell counts. Libraries were prepared by immunoSEQ multiplex PCR; TCRdb keeps only in-frame clonotypes and omits some of them. V, J and clone size were drawn from that table, and D and trimming were deduced from the DNA. The table lists fewer than 85,000 clones, more than 80% of them singletons. This CDR3 is 14 amino acids long. Germline loops: CDR1 MDHEN, CDR2 SYDVKM. Unmatched junction bases numbered 9, after V lost 4 bases and J lost 6 bases.

The rearrangement joins TRBV28 to TRBJ2-7; the match to TRBD1 covers 7 bases. This clonotype was obtained from an elderly man with acute or convalescent COVID-19. Sequencing used peripheral blood. The chain's CDR3 is CASSSAGTAIEQYF. The CDR3 DNA reads TGTGCCAGCAGTTCCGCCGGGACAGCCATCGAGCAGTACTTC.